This passage covers 4 T cell receptor beta chains from one sample sequenced in a study of blood T cell repertoires in COVID-19. The data were produced by immunoSEQ multiplex PCR, yet TCRdb's version contains in-frame clones alone and is incomplete. This table has a few hundred thousand clones, about 85% appearing once. Sequenced: peripheral blood. The origin of the receptors is a human donor with COVID-19, enrolled during active disease. The donor label of this sample is uncertain.

CDR3 in amino acids: CASSQEAGGMYNEQFF. The CDR3 DNA sequence: TGTGCCAGCAGCCAGGAAGCGGGAGGCATGTACAATGAGCAGTTCTTC. V usage is TRBV4-2 and J usage is TRBJ2-1; TRBD2 matches 9 bases. The germline V gene encodes CDR1 LGHNA and CDR2 YNFKEQ. CDR3 length: 16 amino acids. Trimming took 3 bases from V and 4 from J; bases not matched to a gene: 7.

The rearrangement uses TRBV6-1 and TRBJ1-3; perhaps TRBD1 as D (5 bases). The CDR3 sequence is 16 residues long. The germline CDR1 and CDR2 sequences are MNHNS and SASEGT. V lost 4 bases and J 0 bases, leaving 13 bases between the germline ends. The DNA of the CDR3 is TGTGCCAGCAGTGCTGGAGGGGCACTCTCTGGAAACACCATATATTTT. It yields the protein CASSAGGALSGNTIYF.

This clone was counted only a few times. V and J are TRBV2 and TRBJ1-5; TRBD1 matches at 7 bases. The CDR3 runs to 14 residues. J was trimmed by 5 bases and V by 4 bases; bases with no gene match: 5. CDR1 and CDR2 (germline): SNHLY, FYNNEI. CDR3 sequence reads: CASSARRGDQPQHF. The CDR3 region has the DNA TGTGCCAGCAGTGCTCGCAGGGGGGATCAGCCCCAGCATTTT.

CDR3 residues: CASSLWFELRRGNTIYF. CDR3 DNA sequence: TGTGCCAGCAGCTTGTGGTTCGAGCTCCGAAGAGGGAACACCATATATTTT. The rearrangement joins TRBV5-8 to TRBJ1-3; no definite D call. The CDR3 loop spans 17 amino acids. Between the trimmed V and J ends, which lost 1 base and 7 bases, there was a span of 21 bases. Germline V lookup: CDR1 SGHTS, CDR2 YDEGEE.